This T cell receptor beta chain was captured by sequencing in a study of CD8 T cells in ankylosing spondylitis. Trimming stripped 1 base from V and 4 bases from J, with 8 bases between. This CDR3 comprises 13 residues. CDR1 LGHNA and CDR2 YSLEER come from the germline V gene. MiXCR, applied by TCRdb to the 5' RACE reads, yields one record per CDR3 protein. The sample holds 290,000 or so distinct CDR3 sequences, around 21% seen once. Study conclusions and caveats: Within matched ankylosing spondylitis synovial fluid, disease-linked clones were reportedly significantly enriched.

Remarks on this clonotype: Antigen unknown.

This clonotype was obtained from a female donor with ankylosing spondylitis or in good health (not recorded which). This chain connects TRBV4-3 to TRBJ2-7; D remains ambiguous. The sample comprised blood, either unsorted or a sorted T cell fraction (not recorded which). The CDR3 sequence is CASSQVPGYEQYF. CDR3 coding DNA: TGCGCCAGCAGCCAAGTCCCCGGGTACGAGCAGTACTTC.